The next 5 T cell receptor beta chains were all read from a single sample in a study of cytomegalovirus exposure and HLA in healthy donors. The PCR made use of 60 Vbeta and 13 Jbeta primers. Method: immunoSEQ multiplex PCR; TCRdb's copy keeps in-frame clones and lacks some. In the table there are 150,000 to 200,000 clones, roughly 75% of which are singletons. What was sequenced was PBMCs. Receptors were obtained from a woman between 25 and 40 years old in good health and CMV-seronegative.

The chain has TRBV6-5 and TRBJ1-1; D gene uncertain. CDR3 length equals 14 residues. The V and J ends lost 4 bases and 4 bases respectively, with 13 bases between them. Looked up from germline, CDR1 is MNHEY and CDR2 is SVGAGI. The CDR3 DNA sequence: TGTGCCAGCAGTTTCTCCCCAGGTCCCACTGAAGCTTTCTTT. Its translation: CASSFSPGPTEAFF.

The chain has TRBV30 and TRBJ2-1; D might be TRBD2 (5 bases). This CDR3 contains 11 residues. Germline V CDR1 and CDR2: GTSNPN, SVGIG (reference sequence). The CDR3 DNA is TGTGTCCTGGAGGAGATCAATGAGCAGTTCTTC. As protein: CVLEEINEQFF. Based on the CDR3 plus reference TRBV30 and TRBJ2-1, the full variable domain is SQTIHQWPATLVQPVGSPLSLECTVEGTSNPNLYWYRQAAGRGLQLLFYSVGIGQISSEVPQNLSASRPQDRQFILSSKKLLLSDSGFYLCVLEEINEQFFGPGTRLTVL.

The rearrangement joins TRBV18 to TRBJ1-2; the D gene is possibly TRBD1 (6 bases). The CDR3 loop spans 14 amino acids. CDR1 is KGHSH and CDR2 is LQKENI in the germline V gene. V lost 6 bases to trimming and J lost 6 bases, with 17 bases between them. The CDR3 spells CASSPWDTKNGYTF. The CDR3 DNA sequence: TGTGCCAGCTCCCCTTGGGACACCAAGAATGGCTACACCTTC.

The gene calls are TRBV18 and TRBJ1-1; D remains unclear. Trimming removed 5 bases from V and 1 base from J, with 20 bases in between. CDR1 and CDR2 (germline): KGHSH, LQKENI. The length of the CDR3 is 17 residues. CDR3 residues: CASSASRPKSQNTEAFF. The CDR3 DNA sequence: TGTGCCAGCTCAGCTAGCCGGCCCAAGTCGCAGAACACTGAAGCTTTCTTT.

This clone was detected only a few times. The J gene is TRBJ2-1, the V gene TRBV7-2, with TRBD1 matching over 11 bases. V lost 5 bases and J lost 10; bases outside the gene matches: 7. The germline CDR1 and CDR2 sequences are SGHTA and FQGNSA. This CDR3 contains 14 residues. CDR3 loop: CASSTGQGAGEQFF. The CDR3 nucleotides are TGTGCCAGCAGCACCGGACAGGGGGCAGGAGAGCAGTTCTTC.